This entry describes one T cell receptor beta chain. The source of the sample is a study of blood T cell repertoires in COVID-19. At the level of the study: The United States, Italy and Spain were the sources of the acute and convalescent COVID-19 samples.

Profiling relied on immunoSEQ multiplex PCR, and the TCRdb table lists in-frame clones only, not all of them. The repertoire includes under 250,000 clones, about four fifths of them detected once, and approximately 4.9% sits in the top ten. Self-reported history from a screening survey and questionnaire set each donor's cohort. Before they entered the study, exposed participants had met a COVID-19 case within 2 weeks. CDR3 length equals 12 residues. From germline, CDR1 is SGHRS and CDR2 YFSETQ. V was shortened by 4 bases and J by 8 bases, with 12 bases between the two germline ends. This clonotype was obtained from a woman in her fifties or sixties who had been exposed to COVID-19. The sequenced sample consisted of PBMCs or T cells enriched from blood (not recorded which). This chain links TRBV5-1 with TRBJ1-1; a weak D match, TRBD1 (6 bases). In DNA form, the CDR3 reads TGCGCCAGCAGCATAAGTACAGGGGAAGCTTTCTTT. Translating it yields CASSISTGEAFF.